The 21 T cell receptor beta chains listed next were all sequenced from one sample in a study of cytomegalovirus exposure and HLA in healthy donors. The PCR contained 60 Vbeta and 13 Jbeta primers. Sequencing used immunoSEQ multiplex PCR; TCRdb keeps in-frame clones, though not all of them. The data show 100,000 to 150,000 clones, about 80% seen once. Specimen: PBMCs. The receptor set was obtained from a young man in good health and CMV-seropositive.

The rearrangement joins TRBV6-6 to TRBJ1-1; TRBD1 agrees at 10 bases. The CDR3 loop spans 15 amino acids. The germline V gene has CDR1 MNHNY and CDR2 SVGAGI (reference sequence). Trimming at V came to 0 bases and at J to 11 bases, leaving 9 bases not matched to a gene. CDR3 sequence (DNA): TGTGCCAGCAGTTACTCGAGGGACAGGGGTGACCATGCTTTCTTT. It encodes CASSYSRDRGDHAFF.

V gene TRBV5-1 combines with J gene TRBJ2-5, with D possibly matching TRBD2 (5 bases). V was clipped by 0 bases and J by 4 bases, with 10 bases between them. CDR3 length equals 14 residues. The germline CDR1 and CDR2 sequences are SGHRS and YFSETQ. CDR3 nucleotides: TGCGCCAGCAGCTTGGGAGGGTCTTTAGAGACCCAGTACTTC. This codes for CASSLGGSLETQYF.

The rearrangement uses TRBV10-3 and TRBJ2-3, with D perhaps TRBD2 (6 bases). This CDR3 region has 14 residues. V dropped 4 bases and J dropped 2 bases, with 10 bases sitting between them. Germline CDR1 ENHRY, CDR2 SYGVKD. CDR3 loop: CAISGAGTTDTQYF. The CDR3 coding sequence is TGTGCCATCAGTGGGGCGGGGACCACAGATACGCAGTATTTT.

This clone was recorded once. The chain has TRBV19 and TRBJ2-2, with TRBD2 as a possible D gene (6 bases). This CDR3 comprises 14 residues. V was shortened by 9 bases and J by 6 bases, with 17 bases between the two germline ends. CDR1 and CDR2 (germline): LNHDA, SQIVND (reference sequence). CDR3 sequence reads: CASRESSPSGELFF. The CDR3 DNA is TGTGCCAGCCGGGAGTCCTCACCGTCCGGGGAGCTGTTTTTT.

This clone has just one count. The J gene is TRBJ1-2, the V gene TRBV7-2; D is uncertain. The CDR3 extends over 15 amino acids. CDR1 SGHTA and CDR2 FQGNSA come from the germline V gene. The germline V and J ends were trimmed by 3 bases and 4 bases, with 15 bases remaining between them. The DNA for the CDR3 is TGTGCCAGCAGCTTGTTTACGGTTAGGAGCTATGGCTACACCTTC. This codes for CASSLFTVRSYGYTF. Variable domain in full (rest from reference TRBV7-2 and TRBJ1-2): GAGVSQSPSNKVTEKGKDVELRCDPISGHTALYWYRQSLGQGLEFLIYFQGNSAPDKSGLPSDRFSAERTGGSVSTLTIQRTQQEDSAVYLCASSLFTVRSYGYTFGSGTRLTVV.

This chain connects TRBV7-2 to TRBJ2-1, with 7 bases lining up with TRBD1. Per the germline V gene, CDR1 is SGHTA and CDR2 is FQGNSA. This CDR3 comprises 15 residues. V was clipped by 2 bases and J by 7 bases; unmatched bases: 8. In nucleotides, the CDR3 is TGTGCCAGCAGCTTAAACAGGGGAGTTATAAATGAGCAGTTCTTC. Translating gives CASSLNRGVINEQFF. Drawing the rest from reference TRBV7-2 and TRBJ2-1, the complete variable domain is GAGVSQSPSNKVTEKGKDVELRCDPISGHTALYWYRQSLGQGLEFLIYFQGNSAPDKSGLPSDRFSAERTGGSVSTLTIQRTQQEDSAVYLCASSLNRGVINEQFFGPGTRLTVL.

V is TRBV30 and J is TRBJ2-3; 8 bases map to TRBD2. V trimming: 8 bases; J trimming: 4 bases; junction bases outside the gene matches: 11. This CDR3 contains 14 residues. The V gene's germline CDR1 is GTSNPN and CDR2 SVGIG (reference sequence). This CDR3 is CARTQFSGADTQYF. The CDR3 DNA reads as TGTGCCCGGACCCAATTTAGCGGGGCAGATACGCAGTATTTT. The full variable domain, in which reference TRBV30 and TRBJ2-3 provide the parts outside the CDR3, is SQTIHQWPATLVQPVGSPLSLECTVEGTSNPNLYWYRQAAGRGLQLLFYSVGIGQISSEVPQNLSASRPQDRQFILSSKKLLLSDSGFYLCARTQFSGADTQYFGPGTRLTVL.

V and J are TRBV7-3 and TRBJ2-1; 12 bases agree with TRBD2. In germline, CDR1 is SGHTA, CDR2 FQGTGA. V lost 5 bases and J lost 9; bases outside the gene matches: 8. The length of the CDR3 is 15 residues. CDR3 bases: TGTGCCAGCAGCCCCCGACTAGCGGGAGAGAGTGAGCAGTTCTTC. Protein: CASSPRLAGESEQFF.

The chain joins TRBV30 to TRBJ2-1, with 10 bases identical to TRBD2. Losses at the gene ends were 1 base for V and 10 bases for J; bases not matched to a gene: 7. The CDR3 spans 14 residues. Germline loops: CDR1 GTSNPN, CDR2 SVGIG (reference sequence). Here the CDR3 DNA reads TGTGCCTGGAGTGCCCTAGCGGGAGAGGGGGAGCAGTTCTTC. Its protein is CAWSALAGEGEQFF.

V usage is TRBV6-6 and J usage is TRBJ1-1; D might be TRBD1 (6 bases). Germline V CDR1 and CDR2: MNHNY, SVGAGI (reference sequence). The CDR3 sequence is 16 residues long. V lost 2 bases to trimming and J lost 4 bases, with 17 bases between them. The CDR3 DNA reads as TGTGCCAGCAGTTACGTCGATCCCAGGGGTGTCACTGAAGCTTTCTTT. As protein: CASSYVDPRGVTEAFF.

This clone was detected a few times. The J gene is TRBJ1-2, the V gene TRBV6-5, with unresolved D. Trimming removed 2 bases from V and 6 bases from J, with 16 bases in between. The CDR3 extends over 15 amino acids. Germline CDR1 reads MNHEY; CDR2 reads SVGAGI. The CDR3 is CASSYLKDGGDGYTF. In nucleotides, the CDR3 is TGTGCCAGCAGTTACCTCAAGGACGGCGGGGATGGCTACACCTTC.

This sequence joins TRBV28 and TRBJ2-7; tentatively, D is TRBD1 (6 bases). Germline V gene sequence: CDR1 MDHEN, CDR2 SYDVKM. The CDR3 has 13 amino acids. Between the trimmed V and J ends, which lost 2 bases and 3 bases, there was a span of 8 bases. In DNA, the CDR3 is TGTGCCAGCAGTTTAACACAGGGCTACGAGCAGTACTTC. The encoded protein is CASSLTQGYEQYF.

The count of this clone is one. J is TRBJ1-1 and V is TRBV7-6; no firm D call. The CDR3 totals 15 residues. Trimming took 1 base from V and 1 from J, leaving 10 bases between them. The germline gives CDR1 SGHVS, CDR2 FNYEAQ. The CDR3 sequence: CASSLDPGKNTEAFF. The CDR3 DNA follows: TGTGCCAGCAGCTTAGACCCCGGGAAGAACACTGAAGCTTTCTTT.

This clone was detected a few times. The rearrangement joins TRBV9 to TRBJ1-4; TRBD1 is a possible D gene (5 bases). Per the germline V gene, CDR1 is SGDLS and CDR2 is YYNGEE. The CDR3 runs to 14 residues. V was cut by 4 bases and J by 6 bases, with 13 bases left in between. Here the CDR3 DNA reads TGTGCCAGCAGCCGGGGGGGGATTTATGAAAAACTGTTTTTT. This sequence encodes CASSRGGIYEKLFF.

V and J are TRBV5-1 and TRBJ2-7; possibly TRBD2 for D (7 bases). Germline CDR1 SGHRS, CDR2 YFSETQ. V was cut by 1 base and J by 6 bases, with 8 bases left in between. This CDR3 has 12 residues. The CDR3 nucleotides read TGCGCCAGCAGCTTGAGGGGGGGCGAGCAGTACTTC. Protein sequence: CASSLRGGEQYF. The variable domain in full, with the rest retrieved from reference TRBV5-1 and TRBJ2-7, is KAGVTQTPRYLIKTRGQQVTLSCSPISGHRSVSWYQQTPGQGLQFLFEYFSETQRNKGNFPGRFSGRQFSNSRSEMNVSTLELGDSALYLCASSLRGGEQYFGPGTRLTVT.

This clone was observed a few times. The chain combines TRBV27 with TRBJ2-1, with no clear D. The length of the CDR3 is 14 residues. In germline, CDR1 is MNHEY, CDR2 SMNVEV (reference sequence). V was cut by 2 bases and J by 0 bases, with 5 bases left in between. CDR3 in amino acids: CASSLVDSYNEQFF. CDR3 in DNA: TGTGCCAGCAGTTTAGTAGACTCCTACAATGAGCAGTTCTTC.

The chain recombines TRBV19 with TRBJ2-3, with 8 bases matching TRBD2. Germline CDR1 reads LNHDA; CDR2 reads SQIVND (reference sequence). There are 18 residues in the CDR3. The chain's CDR3 is CATTPSPGGPWGTDTQYF. The DNA of the CDR3 is TGTGCGACTACTCCCTCTCCGGGAGGGCCATGGGGCACAGATACGCAGTATTTT.

This sequence joins TRBV19 and TRBJ2-1; 7 nucleotides line up with TRBD2. CDR1 LNHDA and CDR2 SQIVND come from the germline V gene (reference sequence). This CDR3 comprises 15 residues. V dropped 5 bases and J dropped 8; count of bases not matched to a gene: 12. CDR3 residues: CASSVGLVSVDEQFF. In nucleotides, the CDR3 is TGTGCCAGTAGTGTTGGACTAGTTTCGGTCGATGAGCAGTTCTTC.

The V gene is TRBV9, the J gene TRBJ2-1; 8 bases match TRBD2. This CDR3 is 15 amino acids long. V was clipped by 3 bases and J by 6 bases; unmatched bases: 8. From germline, CDR1 is SGDLS and CDR2 YYNGEE. The CDR3 loop reads CASSGSGIPPNEQFF. DNA of the CDR3: TGTGCCAGCAGCGGTAGCGGGATCCCCCCCAATGAGCAGTTCTTC.

The V and J genes are TRBV27 and TRBJ1-5; D perhaps matches TRBD1 (5 bases). Germline V gives CDR1 MNHEY, CDR2 SMNVEV (reference sequence). V lost 3 bases, J lost 5 bases, and 11 bases lay in between. The CDR3 runs 14 residues. The CDR3 coding sequence is TGTGCCAGCAGTTTCGGAGGGGAGCATCAGCCCCAGCATTTT. Its protein product is CASSFGGEHQPQHF.

DNA for the CDR3: TGTGCCAGCAGCCCTGGGACAGGGGGAACCTACGAGCAGTACTTC. This sequence encodes CASSPGTGGTYEQYF. J is TRBJ2-7 and V is TRBV5-6; TRBD1 agrees at 11 bases. The junction had 5 bases not matched to a gene; V was cut back by 4 bases and J by 2 bases. Germline values: CDR1 SGHDT, CDR2 YYEEEE. The CDR3 totals 15 residues.